This T cell receptor beta chain originates from a study of a mutant IDH1 vaccine in newly diagnosed glioma. Study information: The first vaccination came 4-6 weeks after radiotherapy alone, or with temozolomide cycles. The treated group averaged approximately 38 years old and was around 62% male, approximately 38% female. Radiotherapy, temozolomide, or both had been given previously, and both were given to most. Whole-study findings and limits: Immune responses induced by the vaccine were seen in 93.3% of patients, spanning multiple MHC alleles.

With 2 bases clipped from V and 12 bases from J, the junction kept 11 bases outside the gene matches. Germline V lookup: CDR1 GTSNPN, CDR2 SVGIG (reference sequence). The CDR3 totals 14 residues. Time point noted: week 35, safety follow-up. Doses consisted of 300 ug of mutant IDH1 20-mer peptide each, paired with topical imiquimod. The assay was immunoSEQ multiplex PCR, and TCRdb's table has in-frame clones only and misses some. The repertoire consists of around 70,000 clones, with around 90% occurring once and the leading ten covering 2% to 2.5%. Concerning this clone itself: Its antigen is undetermined.

This sequence joins TRBV30 and TRBJ2-1; 9 positions match TRBD2. Sequencing was performed on PBMCs, taken from a glioma patient whose treatment included an IDH1 peptide vaccine. The source is a young man with glioma. The CDR3 loop reads CAWSTGTSPGGQFF. The CDR3 nucleotides are TGTGCCTGGAGTACCGGGACTAGCCCGGGGGGGCAGTTCTTC.